Following are 9 T cell receptor beta chains from one sample sequenced in a study of T-cell memory formation after mild COVID-19. TCRdb recomputed calls from the 5' RACE reads with MiXCR, one row per CDR3 protein. The table includes some 210,000 distinct CDR3 sequences, approximately 20% detected once. Sequenced input: PBMCs or a T cell subset sorted from them (not recorded which). These receptors were obtained from an adult woman who had mild COVID-19 (a few samples of this study predate the infection). Cell type and time point are not known.

This clonotype has only a few counts. V is TRBV12-3 or TRBV12-4 and J is TRBJ2-1; no definite D call. CDR3 length: 13 residues. The germline V and J ends were trimmed by 3 bases and 4 bases, with 7 bases remaining between them. The CDR3 DNA is TGTGCCAGCAGTTTCGGTGGATACAATGAGCAGTTCTTC. Translating it yields CASSFGGYNEQFF.

This chain connects TRBV6-2 or TRBV6-3 to TRBJ1-4, with D unclear. Trimming stripped 4 bases from V and 6 bases from J, with 6 bases between. The CDR3 covers 12 residues. The germline V gene has CDR1 MNHEY and CDR2 SVGEGT. In nucleotides, the CDR3 is TGTGCCAGCAGTTCTGTGGATGAAAAACTGTTTTTT. It encodes CASSSVDEKLFF.

This clonotype has only a few counts. The chain recombines TRBV9 with TRBJ2-1, with 11 bases lining up with TRBD2. The CDR3 length is 15 residues. V trimming: 4 bases; J trimming: 7 bases; junction bases outside the gene matches: 7. CDR1 is SGDLS and CDR2 is YYNGEE in the germline V gene. CDR3 coding DNA: TGTGCCAGCAGCCCCACTAGCGGGAGTAGGAATGAGCAGTTCTTC. Translating gives CASSPTSGSRNEQFF. Full variable domain (rest looked up from reference TRBV9 and TRBJ2-1): DSGVTQTPKHLITATGQRVTLRCSPRSGDLSVYWYQQSLDQGLQFLIQYYNGEERAKGNILERFSAQQFPDLHSELNLSSLELGDSALYFCASSPTSGSRNEQFFGPGTRLTVL.

The rearrangement joins TRBV5-1 to TRBJ2-5; tentatively, D is TRBD2 (6 bases). This CDR3 region has 15 residues. The germline V gene encodes CDR1 SGHRS and CDR2 YFSETQ. Trimming pared 6 bases from V and 3 bases from J, leaving 18 bases between. CDR3 sequence (DNA): TGCGCCAGCAATATCGACGGGACTCAGGAAGAGACCCAGTACTTC. It translates to CASNIDGTQEETQYF.

This clonotype came up many times. The CDR3: CSAPRGKETQYF. DNA of the CDR3: TGCAGTGCGCCACGGGGGAAAGAGACCCAGTACTTC. V and J are TRBV20-1 and TRBJ2-5; D possibly corresponds to TRBD2 (6 bases). The germline gives CDR1 DFQATT, CDR2 SNEGSKA (reference sequence). V lost 6 bases and J 3 bases, leaving 11 bases between the germline ends. CDR3 size: 12 residues.

The chain employs TRBV2 and TRBJ2-2; D call uncertain. The V gene's germline CDR1 is SNHLY and CDR2 FYNNEI. The germline V and J ends were trimmed by 4 bases and 1 base, with 7 bases remaining between them. The CDR3 spans 14 residues. The CDR3 here is CASSVGENTGELFF. CDR3 DNA sequence: TGTGCCAGCAGTGTTGGCGAGAACACCGGGGAGCTGTTTTTT. Based on the CDR3 plus reference TRBV2 and TRBJ2-2, the full variable domain is EPEVTQTPSHQVTQMGQEVILRCVPISNHLYFYWYRQILGQKVEFLVSFYNNEISEKSEIFDDQFSVERPDGSNFTLKIRSTKLEDSAMYFCASSVGENTGELFFGEGSRLTVL.

This clonotype was seen more than once but under ten times. The rearrangement joins TRBV29-1 to TRBJ2-7; D possibly corresponds to TRBD1 (5 bases). Germline assignment: CDR1 SQVTM and CDR2 ANQGSEA. Trimming cost V 6 bases and J 1 base, with 10 bases left between them. This CDR3 region has 12 residues. The CDR3 sequence: CSVETESYEQYF. In DNA form, the CDR3 reads TGCAGCGTGGAGACAGAGTCCTACGAGCAGTACTTC.

This clonotype was seen a few times. The V call is TRBV20-1, the J call TRBJ2-4; 8 bases line up with TRBD2. Germline trimming cut 3 bases from V and 7 bases from J; bases unmatched to any gene: 8. This CDR3 spans 14 amino acids. In germline, CDR1 is DFQATT, CDR2 SNEGSKA (reference sequence). This CDR3 is CSASSGSGMNIQYF. The DNA of the CDR3 is TGCAGTGCTAGTTCCGGTAGCGGGATGAACATTCAGTACTTC.

This chain uses TRBV7-2 with TRBJ2-7, with D tentatively TRBD2 (6 bases). Trimming took 8 bases from V and 3 from J, leaving 14 bases between them. Germline assignment: CDR1 SGHTA and CDR2 FQGNSA. CDR3 length: 13 amino acids. The CDR3 here is CASARGTFYEQYF. CDR3 DNA sequence: TGTGCCAGCGCTCGCGGGACTTTCTACGAGCAGTACTTC.